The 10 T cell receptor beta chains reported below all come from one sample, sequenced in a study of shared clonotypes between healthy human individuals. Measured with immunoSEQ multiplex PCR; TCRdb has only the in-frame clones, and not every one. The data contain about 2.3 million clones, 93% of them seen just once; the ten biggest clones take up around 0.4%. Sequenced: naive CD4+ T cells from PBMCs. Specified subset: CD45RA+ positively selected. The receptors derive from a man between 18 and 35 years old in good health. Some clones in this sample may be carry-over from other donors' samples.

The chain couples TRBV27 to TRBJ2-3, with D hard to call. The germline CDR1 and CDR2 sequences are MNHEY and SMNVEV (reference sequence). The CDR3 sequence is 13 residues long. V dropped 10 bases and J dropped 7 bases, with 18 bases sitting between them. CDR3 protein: CAKNIGRPNTQYF. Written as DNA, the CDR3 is TGTGCCAAAAACATCGGACGGCCAAATACGCAGTATTTT.

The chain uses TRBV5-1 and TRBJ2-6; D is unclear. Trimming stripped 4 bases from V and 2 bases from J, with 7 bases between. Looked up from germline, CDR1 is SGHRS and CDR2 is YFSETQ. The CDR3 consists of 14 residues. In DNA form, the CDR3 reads TGCGCCAGCAGCCCCTCAACTGGGGCCAACGTCCTGACTTTC. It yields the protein CASSPSTGANVLTF.

The CDR3 loop reads CASSLGYGSNEQFF. As DNA, the CDR3 is TGCGCCAGCTCGCTGGGGTACGGCAGCAATGAGCAGTTCTTC. V is TRBV5-1 and J is TRBJ2-1; no definite D call. This CDR3 comprises 14 residues. Trimming removed 7 bases at V and 6 bases at J, with 17 bases between. Germline V lookup: CDR1 SGHRS, CDR2 YFSETQ. Drawing the rest from reference TRBV5-1 and TRBJ2-1, the complete variable domain is KAGVTQTPRYLIKTRGQQVTLSCSPISGHRSVSWYQQTPGQGLQFLFEYFSETQRNKGNFPGRFSGRQFSNSRSEMNVSTLELGDSALYLCASSLGYGSNEQFFGPGTRLTVL.

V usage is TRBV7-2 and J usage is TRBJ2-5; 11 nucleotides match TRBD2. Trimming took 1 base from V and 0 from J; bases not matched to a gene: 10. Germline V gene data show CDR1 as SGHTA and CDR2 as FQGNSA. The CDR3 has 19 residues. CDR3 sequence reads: CASSLELRASGRNQETQYF. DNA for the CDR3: TGTGCCAGCAGCTTAGAGCTAAGGGCTAGCGGGAGGAACCAAGAGACCCAGTACTTC.

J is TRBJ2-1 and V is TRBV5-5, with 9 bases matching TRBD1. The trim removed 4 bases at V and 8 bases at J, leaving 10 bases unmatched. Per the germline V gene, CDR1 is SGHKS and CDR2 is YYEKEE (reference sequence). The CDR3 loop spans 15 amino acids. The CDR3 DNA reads TGTGCCAGCAGCCCATTTCGGACAGGGGCGGATGAGCAGTTCTTC. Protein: CASSPFRTGADEQFF.

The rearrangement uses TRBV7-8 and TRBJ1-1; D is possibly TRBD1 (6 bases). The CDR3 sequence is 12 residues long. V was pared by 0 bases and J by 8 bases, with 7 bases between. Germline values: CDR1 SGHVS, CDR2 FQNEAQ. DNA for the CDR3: TGTGCCAGCAGCTTAGCAGACAGGGAAGCTTTCTTT. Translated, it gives CASSLADREAFF.

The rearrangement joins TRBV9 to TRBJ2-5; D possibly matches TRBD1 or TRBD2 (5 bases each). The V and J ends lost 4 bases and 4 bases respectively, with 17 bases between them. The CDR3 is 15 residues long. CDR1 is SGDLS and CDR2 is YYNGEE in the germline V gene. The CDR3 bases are TGTGCCAGCAGCCCCCCACCGGCAGGGAGAGAGACCCAGTACTTC. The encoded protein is CASSPPPAGRETQYF.

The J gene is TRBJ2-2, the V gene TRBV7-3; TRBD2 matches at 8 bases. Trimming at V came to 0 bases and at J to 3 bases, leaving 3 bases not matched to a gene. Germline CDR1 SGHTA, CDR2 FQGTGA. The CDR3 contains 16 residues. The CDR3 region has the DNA TGTGCCAGCAGCTTAACTAGCGGGATGTACACCGGGGAGCTGTTTTTT. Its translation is CASSLTSGMYTGELFF. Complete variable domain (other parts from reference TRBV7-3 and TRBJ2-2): GAGVSQTPSNKVTEKGKYVELRCDPISGHTALYWYRQSLGQGPEFLIYFQGTGAADDSGLPNDRFFAVRPEGSVSTLKIQRTERGDSAVYLCASSLTSGMYTGELFFGEGSRLTVL.

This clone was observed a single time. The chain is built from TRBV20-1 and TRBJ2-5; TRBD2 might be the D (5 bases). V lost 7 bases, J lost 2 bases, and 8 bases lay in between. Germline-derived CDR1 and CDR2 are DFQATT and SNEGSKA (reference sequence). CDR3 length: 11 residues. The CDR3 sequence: CSGGKQETQYF. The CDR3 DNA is TGCAGTGGAGGGAAGCAAGAGACCCAGTACTTC.

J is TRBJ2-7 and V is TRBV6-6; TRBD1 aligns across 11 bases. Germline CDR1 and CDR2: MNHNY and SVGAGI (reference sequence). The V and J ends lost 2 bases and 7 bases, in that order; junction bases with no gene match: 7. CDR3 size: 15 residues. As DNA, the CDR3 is TGTGCCAGCAGTTACCCGGACAGGGGGCCAGGTGAGCAGTACTTC. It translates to CASSYPDRGPGEQYF.